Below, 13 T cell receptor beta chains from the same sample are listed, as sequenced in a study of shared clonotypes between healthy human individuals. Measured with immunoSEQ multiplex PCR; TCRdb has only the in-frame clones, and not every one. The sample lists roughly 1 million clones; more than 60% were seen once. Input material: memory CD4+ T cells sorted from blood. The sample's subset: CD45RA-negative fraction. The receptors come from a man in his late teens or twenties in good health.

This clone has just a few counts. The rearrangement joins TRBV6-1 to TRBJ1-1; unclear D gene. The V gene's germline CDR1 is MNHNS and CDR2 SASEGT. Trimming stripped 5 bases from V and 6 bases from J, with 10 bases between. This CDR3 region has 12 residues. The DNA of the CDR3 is TGTGCCAGCAGTTATTTTGGGGCTGAAGCTTTCTTT. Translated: CASSYFGAEAFF.

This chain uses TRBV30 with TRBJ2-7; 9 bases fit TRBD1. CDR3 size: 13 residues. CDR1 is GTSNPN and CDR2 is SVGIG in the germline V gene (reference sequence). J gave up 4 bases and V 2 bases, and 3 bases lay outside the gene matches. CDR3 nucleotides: TGTGCCTGGAGTTGGGACAGGGCTTACGAGCAGTACTTC. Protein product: CAWSWDRAYEQYF.

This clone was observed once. The CDR3 loop is CASREGTNYGYTF. CDR3 DNA sequence: TGTGCCAGCAGGGAGGGGACTAACTATGGCTACACCTTC. The chain uses TRBV2 and TRBJ1-2; weak D call: TRBD1 (5 bases). The CDR3 is made up of 13 amino acids. Germline V gene sequence: CDR1 SNHLY, CDR2 FYNNEI. V was clipped by 6 bases and J by 0 bases, with 8 bases between them.

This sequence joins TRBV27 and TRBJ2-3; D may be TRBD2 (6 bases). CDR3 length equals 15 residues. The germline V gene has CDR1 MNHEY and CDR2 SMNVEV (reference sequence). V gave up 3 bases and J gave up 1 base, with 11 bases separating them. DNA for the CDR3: TGTGCCAGCAGTTTTAGTTCGGGGGGCACAGATACGCAGTATTTT. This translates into CASSFSSGGTDTQYF.

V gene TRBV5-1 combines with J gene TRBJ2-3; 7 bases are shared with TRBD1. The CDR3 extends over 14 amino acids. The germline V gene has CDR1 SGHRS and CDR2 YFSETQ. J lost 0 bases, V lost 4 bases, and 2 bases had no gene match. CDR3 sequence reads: CASSGGQSTDTQYF. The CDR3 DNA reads TGCGCCAGCAGCGGGGGACAGAGCACAGATACGCAGTATTTT.

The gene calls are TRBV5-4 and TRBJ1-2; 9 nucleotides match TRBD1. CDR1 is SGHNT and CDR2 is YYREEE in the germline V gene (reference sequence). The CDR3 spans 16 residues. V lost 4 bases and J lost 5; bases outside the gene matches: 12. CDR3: CASSPPGQGGSYGYTF. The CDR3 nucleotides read TGTGCCAGCAGCCCCCCGGGACAGGGAGGGTCTTATGGCTACACCTTC. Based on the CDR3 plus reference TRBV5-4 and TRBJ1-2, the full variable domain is ETGVTQSPTHLIKTRGQQVTLRCSSQSGHNTVSWYQQALGQGPQFIFQYYREEENGRGNFPPRFSGLQFPNYSSELNVNALELDDSALYLCASSPPGQGGSYGYTFGSGTRLTVV.

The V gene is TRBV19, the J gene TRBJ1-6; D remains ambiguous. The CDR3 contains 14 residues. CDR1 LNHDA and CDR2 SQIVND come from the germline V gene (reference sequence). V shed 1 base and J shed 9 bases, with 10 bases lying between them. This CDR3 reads CASSIVEVGSPLHF. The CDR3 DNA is TGTGCCAGTAGTATAGTGGAGGTTGGTTCACCCCTCCACTTT.

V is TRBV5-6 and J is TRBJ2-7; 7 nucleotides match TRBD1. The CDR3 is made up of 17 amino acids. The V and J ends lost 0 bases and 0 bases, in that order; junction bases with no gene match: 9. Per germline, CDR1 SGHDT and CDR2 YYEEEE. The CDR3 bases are TGTGCCAGCAGCTTGGTGGGACAGCGAGTCTCCTCCTACGAGCAGTACTTC. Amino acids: CASSLVGQRVSSYEQYF.

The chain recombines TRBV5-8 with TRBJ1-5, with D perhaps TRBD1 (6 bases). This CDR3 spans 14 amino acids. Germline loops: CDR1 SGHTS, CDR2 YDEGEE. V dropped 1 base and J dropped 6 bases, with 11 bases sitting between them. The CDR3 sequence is CASSLRGDTQPQHF. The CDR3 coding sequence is TGTGCCAGCAGCTTGCGAGGGGACACTCAGCCCCAGCATTTT.

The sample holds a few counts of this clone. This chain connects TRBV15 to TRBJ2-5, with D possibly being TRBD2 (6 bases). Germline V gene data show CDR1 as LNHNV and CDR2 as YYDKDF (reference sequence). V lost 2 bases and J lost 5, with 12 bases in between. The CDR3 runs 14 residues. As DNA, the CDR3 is TGTGCCACCAGCAGATCGACTGCGGGGGAGACCCAGTACTTC. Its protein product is CATSRSTAGETQYF.

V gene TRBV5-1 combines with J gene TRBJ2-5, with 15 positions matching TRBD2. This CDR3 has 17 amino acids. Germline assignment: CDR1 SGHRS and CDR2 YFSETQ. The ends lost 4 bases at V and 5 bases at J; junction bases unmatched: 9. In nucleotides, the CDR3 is TGCGCCAGCAGCCACGGGACTAGCGGGAGGAGTGGGGAGACCCAGTACTTC. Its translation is CASSHGTSGRSGETQYF.

In nucleotides, the CDR3 is TGTGCCAGCTCACCTTTGGGTGAGCAGTTCTTC. Protein: CASSPLGEQFF. The V and J genes are TRBV18 and TRBJ2-1; D uncertain. CDR3 length: 11 residues. The V end was cut by 3 bases, the J end by 9 bases, with 6 bases between. Germline V gives CDR1 KGHSH, CDR2 LQKENI.

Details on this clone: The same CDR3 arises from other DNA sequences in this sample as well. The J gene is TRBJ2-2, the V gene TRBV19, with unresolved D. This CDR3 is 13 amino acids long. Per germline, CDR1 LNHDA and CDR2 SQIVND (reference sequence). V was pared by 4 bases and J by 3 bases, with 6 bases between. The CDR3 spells CASSTGYTGELFF. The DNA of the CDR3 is TGTGCCAGTAGTACTGGTTACACCGGGGAGCTGTTTTTT.